This T cell receptor (beta chain) derives from a study of molecular identifiers for immune sequencing clone quantification. Study-level points and caveats: Clones that had above 20 RNA copies took up over 98% of effector molecules but under 1% in naive cells.

This CDR3 is built from 17 residues. The use of previously described methods and listed TCR primers produced the bulk TCR libraries. TCRdb analysed the PCR reads with MiXCR anew, one entry per CDR3 protein. Altogether about half a million distinct CDR3 sequences are present, about a fifth being singletons, with the ten largest covering around 0.84%. CD8+CD4-CCR7+CD45RA+ cells were sorted as naive CD8 T cells. This clonotype was counted between two and nine times. Its antigen is still unknown. This clonotype was sampled from a human donor in good health. Some libraries in this study had Jurkat cell RNA spiked in. The chain has TRBV21-1 and TRBJ1-4; the table gives TRBD1 as D, unverified against the DNA. TRBV21-1 counts as a pseudogene. Specimen: naive CD8+ T cells from blood, with Jurkat cell RNA spiked in. Sample subset: FACS-sorted CD8+CD4-CCR7+CD45RA+ naive T cells. CDR3 coding DNA: TGTGCCAGCAGCAAGAGGATGCCGGGACGCGGCCGGGAAAAACTGTTTTTT. It encodes CASSKRMPGRGREKLFF.